Each of the 8 T cell receptor beta chains below was sequenced from the same sample in a study of T cells in tuberculosis. TCRdb keeps only in-frame clones here, not all; method: immunoSEQ multiplex PCR. The data contain 44,000 or so clones, about 95% of them singletons. The specimen was PBMCs. Receptors originate from a donor between 10 and 29 years old with latent tuberculosis or without tuberculosis infection.

V usage is TRBV6-6 and J usage is TRBJ2-1; 8 bases are a match to TRBD1. CDR1 and CDR2 from the germline V gene are MNHNY and SVGAGI (reference sequence). There are 15 residues in the CDR3. Unmatched junction bases numbered 8, after V lost 2 bases and J lost 8 bases. The CDR3 DNA reads as TGTGCCAGCAGTTACCGAGACGACAGGGGACATGAGCAGTTCTTC. Amino acids: CASSYRDDRGHEQFF.

The V and J genes are TRBV27 and TRBJ1-1; D perhaps matches TRBD1 (5 bases). This CDR3 is built from 14 residues. Per the germline V gene, CDR1 is MNHEY and CDR2 is SMNVEV (reference sequence). V gave up 5 bases and J gave up 4 bases, with 14 bases separating them. The CDR3 coding sequence is TGTGCCAGCAGTCCATCGGGGGGTCGCACTGAAGCTTTCTTT. Protein: CASSPSGGRTEAFF.

This chain connects TRBV7-2 to TRBJ2-2; 10 bases are shared with TRBD2. Germline V gene sequence: CDR1 SGHTA, CDR2 FQGNSA. V trimming: 0 bases; J trimming: 4 bases; junction bases outside the gene matches: 11. This CDR3 is built from 19 residues. The CDR3 protein is CASSLAVKRGGPGTGELFF. CDR3 nucleotide sequence: TGTGCCAGCAGCTTAGCGGTAAAGCGGGGGGGCCCCGGCACCGGGGAGCTGTTTTTT. The full variable domain, its missing parts supplied by reference TRBV7-2 and TRBJ2-2, is GAGVSQSPSNKVTEKGKDVELRCDPISGHTALYWYRQSLGQGLEFLIYFQGNSAPDKSGLPSDRFSAERTGGSVSTLTIQRTQQEDSAVYLCASSLAVKRGGPGTGELFFGEGSRLTVL.

The genes are TRBV19 and TRBJ1-2, with a possible D match to TRBD1 (6 bases). Between the trimmed V and J ends, which lost 3 bases and 5 bases, there was a span of 13 bases. Germline CDR1 reads LNHDA; CDR2 reads SQIVND (reference sequence). This CDR3 contains 14 residues. The CDR3 bases are TGTGCCAGTAGTATTGGGGGCAGTTCTTATGGCTACACCTTC. Its protein product is CASSIGGSSYGYTF.

The chain couples TRBV7-2 to TRBJ2-2; D remains ambiguous. The V gene lost 1 base and the J gene lost 5 bases, with 11 bases spanning the gap. Germline V gene lookup returns CDR1 SGHTA and CDR2 FQGNSA. The CDR3 consists of 15 residues. The CDR3 here is CASSLEVPTTGELFF. The CDR3 bases are TGTGCCAGCAGCTTAGAGGTACCGACTACCGGGGAGCTGTTTTTT.

The chain carries TRBV10-3 and TRBJ1-1, with 9 bases aligning to TRBD1. The length of the CDR3 is 18 residues. V lost 4 bases, J lost 0 bases, and 12 bases stayed unmatched. Germline assignment: CDR1 ENHRY and CDR2 SYGVKD. CDR3 sequence: CAISVHSGTGTLNTEAFF. In DNA, the CDR3 is TGTGCCATCAGTGTCCATTCCGGGACAGGGACCCTGAACACTGAAGCTTTCTTT.

The V gene is TRBV2, the J gene TRBJ1-1; 7 nucleotides match TRBD1. The CDR3 spans 13 residues. J was trimmed by 6 bases and V by 5 bases; bases with no gene match: 6. CDR1 is SNHLY and CDR2 is FYNNEI in the germline V gene. CDR3 sequence reads: CASSRQGRAEAFF. Here the CDR3 DNA reads TGTGCCAGCAGTCGACAGGGTAGGGCTGAAGCTTTCTTT.

The J gene is TRBJ2-7, the V gene TRBV27; D is unclear. This CDR3 has 13 amino acids. Looked up from germline, CDR1 is MNHEY and CDR2 is SMNVEV (reference sequence). The V end was cut by 10 bases, the J end by 3 bases, with 16 bases between. CDR3 sequence: CATKRVSGYEQYF. CDR3 bases: TGTGCCACCAAACGTGTCTCGGGCTACGAGCAGTACTTC.